This T cell receptor (beta chain) derives from a study of blood T cell repertoires in COVID-19. The germline V gene has CDR1 SGHRS and CDR2 YFSETQ. V shed 4 bases, J shed 8 bases, and the junction held 12 bases outside the gene matches. This CDR3 comprises 15 residues. Using immunoSEQ multiplex PCR, the repertoire was profiled, and TCRdb retains in-frame clones only, with some absent. The sample consists of 250,000 to 400,000 clones, 85% to 90% of them appearing once. The clonotype originates from a woman in her 30s with COVID-19, enrolled during active disease. This sequence joins TRBV5-1 and TRBJ1-2; 9 bases align to TRBD1. Sequenced input: peripheral blood. CDR3 residues: CASSPNGGQGEGYTF. CDR3 sequence (DNA): TGCGCCAGCAGCCCCAACGGGGGACAGGGCGAAGGCTACACCTTC.